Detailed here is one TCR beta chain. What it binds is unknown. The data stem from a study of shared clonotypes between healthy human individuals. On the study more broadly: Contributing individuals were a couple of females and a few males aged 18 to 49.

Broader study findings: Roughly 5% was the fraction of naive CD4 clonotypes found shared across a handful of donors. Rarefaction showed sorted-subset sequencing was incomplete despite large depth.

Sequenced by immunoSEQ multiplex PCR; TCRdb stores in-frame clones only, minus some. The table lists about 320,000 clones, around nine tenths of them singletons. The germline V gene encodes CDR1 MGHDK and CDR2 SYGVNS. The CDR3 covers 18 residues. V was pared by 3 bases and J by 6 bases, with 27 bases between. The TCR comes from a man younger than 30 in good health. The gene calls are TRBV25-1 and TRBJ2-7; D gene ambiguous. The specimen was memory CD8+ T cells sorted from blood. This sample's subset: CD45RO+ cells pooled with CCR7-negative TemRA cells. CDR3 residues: CASSESSAPDVKLGEQYF. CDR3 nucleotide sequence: TGTGCCAGCAGTGAGTCTTCGGCTCCCGACGTCAAGTTGGGCGAGCAGTACTTC.